This T cell receptor beta chain emerged from a study of cytomegalovirus exposure and HLA in healthy donors listed by TCRdb under 2017. Study-level background: In an earlier analysis of some 610 of the donors, about 260 Gb of sequence data and 90 million to 130 million unique TCR beta sequences from about 190 million T cells were reported. Rather than using new phenotypic data, the later analysis identified candidate immune exposures from TCR beta sequences and from how often those sequences occurred across donors. In an earlier analysis of more than 550 of the donors, high-throughput TCR beta sequencing was used to judge whether each TCR beta V gene segment behaved as functional or pseudogenic. The study combined high-throughput TCR immunosequencing, statistical association of individual TCRs with disease status, and machine learning to predict cytomegalovirus infection status. HLA typing covered class I and class II loci at four-digit resolution. Because of strong linkage in the cohort, 4 to 6 DR-DQ haplotypes were treated as single units for association and clustering. Donor age, sex, ethnicity and CMV serostatus were compiled alongside the repertoire data. A later analysis re-analyzed previously published TCR beta repertoires from 666 donors and added high-resolution HLA genotyping to study TCR occurrence patterns. In a later genetic analysis, genome-wide SNP genotypes for about three fifths of the 666 donors were used, and that subset was treated as a discovery cohort. Approximately 300 gigabases of sequencing data and tens of millions of unique TCR sequences were included in an early release covering 550 to 650 HLA-typed donors. Every repertoire in the discovery cohort had been generated on one and the same sequencing platform. Along with the approximately 650-subject first cohort, a separate validation cohort of about 110 different subjects was used. The study profiled the T cell repertoires of 550 to 700 subjects by immunosequencing and related them to cytomegalovirus serostatus. The genetic ancestry cluster associated with self-reported Caucasian donors included over 65% of the 398 genotyped donors. The number of typed donors differed by locus: about 620-640 for A, B, C, DRB1 and DQB1; approximately 520 for DQA1; approximately 600 for DPA1; and around 450 for DPB1. The study aimed to test whether signatures of past pathogen exposure could be identified by cataloging public T cell receptors. On average, roughly 250,000 unique TCR beta nucleotide sequences were sequenced per donor among roughly 430 genotyped donors of the cohort, with 15% to 20% of those sequences being non-productive.

The cohort was made up of hundreds of healthy bone marrow donors. At the time of sampling, all cohort members were nominally healthy, though unrecorded immune exposures were likely present. The donor tested CMV seronegative, placing the donor among the 352 seronegative members of the cohort. Every donor gave a peripheral blood sample, and the peripheral blood mononuclear cells from that sample were used for TCR beta sequencing. The Qiagen DNeasy Blood Extraction Kit was used to extract genomic DNA from the blood cell samples. General study outcomes and caveats: It was suggested by the authors that the approach could potentially be generalized to other disease states and immunological phenotypes. For the cohort, immune exposure information was limited to CMV serostatus. Correlated functional status among segregating V segments might reflect linkage disequilibrium, but an unknown experimental factor could not be ruled out. Some IMGT-functional V segments, including TRBV6-2 and TRBV6-3, could not be told apart with the 87-base-pair reads, so those segments were excluded. The sequencing pipeline was judged likely to have produced a cluster of highly shared sequence variants as a technical artifact. V-gene and J-gene trimming of TCR beta chains was associated with a missense DCLRE1C variant in a later genetic analysis, and the association was replicated in an independent cohort. In an earlier analysis of 587 of the donors, most TCR beta V segments appeared in productive rearrangements about 90% or about 30% of the time, broadly matching IMGT annotations. Most CMV-associated TCR beta chains appeared to be HLA-restricted in a later analysis, and the HLA associations seemed to be driven largely by CMV exposure. Three of the identified cytomegalovirus-associated TCR beta chains were confirmed in vitro to be specific for cytomegalovirus antigens. A later genetic analysis reported fewer N-insertions in productive TCRs among donors in an Asian-associated ancestry cluster than the roughly 700-donor mean. A later analysis reported that several top co-occurrence clusters appeared linked to parvovirus B19, influenza, CMV and Epstein-Barr virus. The study listed 164 TCR beta chains as associated with cytomegalovirus. Because HLA typing was missing for some donors at each locus, association tests included only the typed subset. When HLA alleles, especially DR and DQ, strongly co-occurred, attributing TCR associations to individual alleles was difficult. Only TCR beta chains were sequenced in this cohort, and the absence of alpha or paired-chain data limited detectable features. While some public TCRs were present in many individuals, most TCR sequences turned up only very rarely across donors. A further reported finding was that TCR beta sequences accurately predicted the HLA-A and HLA-B alleles for most subjects in the first cohort. In a later analysis, HLA-associated TCR beta chains were found to be more clonally expanded and to have lower generation probabilities than equally common non-associated chains. A later analysis found that TCR association rates varied across HLA loci, with DRB1 alleles showing the most associated TCRs and HLA-C alleles the fewest. Because counts were too low, about 18 rarely observed V segments, including chromosome 9 orphons, were left out of the earlier analysis of several hundred of the donors. Cytomegalovirus status was reported to be diagnosed by the classifier with high specificity and sensitivity in both the original and validation cohorts. In a later analysis, 16,951 TCR beta sequences were associated with specific HLA alleles at a false discovery rate of 0.05. Presence/absence analyses assumed roughly uniform sequencing depth across donors, an assumption that may not hold.

According to the germline V gene (reference sequence), CDR1 reads SGHKS and CDR2 reads YYEKEE. V trim: 4 bases; J trim: 4 bases; unmatched bases: 7. The CDR3 sequence holds 14 residues, the cysteine and phenylalanine included. Here the CDR3 DNA is all that survives: 42 bases in frame from base 1. This clone was seen just once. Its cognate antigen has yet to be identified. No much larger clone is present one base from it, and per-base qualities are unavailable. Libraries were constructed by the immunoSEQ multiplex PCR assay. For the multiplex PCR, a mixture combining 60 forward primers for TCR Vbeta segments and 13 reverse primers for TCR Jbeta segments was used. A multiplex PCR assay on genomic DNA amplified the CDR3 region of rearranged TCR beta genes. On the Illumina HiSeq System, the amplified TCR beta libraries were sequenced as 87-base-pair reads. From the authors' description of their analysis: A later analysis counted about 82 million unique TCR beta chains across the 600 to 850 repertoires, and around 9.9 million of these chains were shared by at least two donors. A nearest-neighbor algorithm error-corrected the raw reads and collapsed the reads into unique sequences, merging closely related sequences to remove PCR and sequencing errors. To assign V, D and J gene segments, CDR3 sequences were aligned to IMGT reference sequences. Each retained sequence needed at least a six-nucleotide match to both a V gene segment and a J gene segment. Rearrangements were called productive when the CDR3 lacked stop codons and stayed in frame with V and J; all others were non-productive. CDR3 was defined by IMGT convention, running from the second conserved V-encoded cysteine to the conserved J-encoded phenylalanine. Sequences without an unambiguous match to a single V gene segment were excluded from the earlier analysis of several hundred of the donors. In an earlier analysis of about 590 of the donors, a V segment was called functional when productive rearrangements were above 56.7%, and segregating when the standard deviation between donors exceeded 5%. A statistical classification framework was built to diagnose cytomegalovirus status from the catalog of TCR beta chain sequences. In a later analysis, TCR nucleotide sequences were compared against IMGT/GENE-DB human TR gene sequences so that V and J genes could be assigned. A later analysis assigned CDR3 sequences and most-parsimonious VDJ recombination scenarios with the TCRdist pipeline. A later analysis defined each TCR beta chain by its CDR3 amino acid sequence plus V-gene family, and excluded reads lacking a unique V-gene family. To address suspected cross-contamination and a sequencing artifact, a later analysis removed a few hundred highly shared, low-generation-probability nucleotide sequences. In a later analysis, a clonal expansion index for each public chain was calculated from normalized within-repertoire ranks of inferred template counts. A later analysis computed generation probabilities with a VDJ recombination model fitted to out-of-frame rearrangements, and checked the results against IGoR. A later analysis scored TCR-TCR, TCR-HLA and TCR-CMV co-occurrence with hypergeometric tests, applying a repertoire-size bias correction to TCR pairs. False discovery rates were estimated in a later analysis by permuting HLA or CMV assignments 20 times. A later analysis grouped co-occurring TCRs with DBSCAN, adding TCRdist sequence similarity when clustering within HLA-allele-positive subsets. For co-occurrence clustering, repertoires with fewer than 30,000 or more than 120,000 public chains were excluded, along with about five repertoires with anomalous nucleotide sharing. Here the immuneACCESS table is served through TCRdb, limited to in-frame sequences with V and J called. Missing clones are a known gap in these copies; in checked studies unresolved V genes cover under half, and the rest lacks a known reason. The V and J calls and clone size are taken from that table; D and trimming were inferred from the DNA. This sample lists 130,000 to 150,000 clones; over 75% were detected once. The ten largest clones take up less than 2% of the sample.

The chain employs TRBV5-5 and TRBJ1-2; 7 bases in the middle match TRBD1. Source material: PBMCs. This clonotype originated in a woman in her thirties in good health and CMV-seronegative. The CDR3 protein sequence reads: CASSVDRSVYGYTF. The DNA reads as follows: TGTGCCAGCAGCGTGGACAGGTCTGTCTATGGCTACACCTTC.